Presented here are 12 T cell receptor beta chains from one specimen sequenced in a study of OX40 agonist ivuxolimab in advanced cancers. The repertoire was sequenced with immunoSEQ multiplex PCR; TCRdb's copy has only in-frame clones and lacks some. Counted here are about 36,000 clones, 74% occurring once; the ten biggest clones make up approximately 17%. Sequenced material: CD4+ or CD8+ T cells sorted from blood, taken in a trial of the OX40 agonist ivuxolimab. The receptors stem from an adult with an advanced solid tumor such as melanoma, head and neck, liver or kidney cancer.

This sequence joins TRBV19 and TRBJ1-2, with TRBD1 identical over 7 bases. The germline V gene has CDR1 LNHDA and CDR2 SQIVND (reference sequence). The V segment lost 6 bases and the J segment 4 bases; nucleotides outside the gene matches: 11. The CDR3 extends over 15 amino acids. The CDR3 sequence: CASRPQGPPLYGYTF. The CDR3 DNA sequence: TGTGCCAGTAGGCCACAGGGGCCGCCACTCTATGGCTACACCTTC.

By its share, this clone is medium-sized. The chain uses TRBV13 and TRBJ1-1; D is unresolved. CDR1 is PRHDT and CDR2 is FYEKMQ in the germline V gene (reference sequence). The CDR3 runs to 11 residues. V was trimmed by 0 bases and J by 8 bases, leaving 4 bases between them. The CDR3: CASSLGGEAFF. In DNA, the CDR3 is TGTGCCAGCAGCTTAGGGGGAGAAGCTTTCTTT.

The J gene is TRBJ2-1, the V gene TRBV28; the D gene is possibly TRBD1 (7 bases). Trimming stripped 6 bases from V and 5 bases from J, with 17 bases between. Germline assignment: CDR1 MDHEN and CDR2 SYDVKM. The length of the CDR3 is 15 residues. The CDR3 protein is CASRPTGAGNNEQFF. Here the CDR3 DNA reads TGTGCCAGCAGACCCACAGGGGCGGGGAACAATGAGCAGTTCTTC.

The rearrangement joins TRBV7-9 to TRBJ2-2; D gene uncertain. The V gene lost 6 bases and the J gene lost 0 bases, with 17 bases spanning the gap. This CDR3 spans 17 amino acids. Germline V gene sequence: CDR1 SEHNR, CDR2 FQNEAQ (reference sequence). The chain's CDR3 is CASSSVVQYPNTGELFF. The CDR3 DNA reads as TGTGCCAGCAGTTCGGTCGTACAATACCCGAACACCGGGGAGCTGTTTTTT.

The CDR3 DNA sequence: TGTGCCAGCAGCGAACAGGGGAGTGGCGGAAACACCATATATTTT. Its translation is CASSEQGSGGNTIYF. The chain carries TRBV6-1 and TRBJ1-3; 7 bases agree with TRBD1. V lost 6 bases, J lost 4 bases, and 9 bases stayed unmatched. CDR3 length: 15 residues. Germline V gene lookup returns CDR1 MNHNS and CDR2 SASEGT.

V and J are TRBV6-6 and TRBJ2-7; 11 bases agree with TRBD2. The germline CDR1 and CDR2 sequences are MNHNY and SVGAGI (reference sequence). The J segment lost 3 bases and the V segment lost 2 bases, leaving 6 bases of the junction unmatched. The CDR3 is made up of 16 amino acids. The CDR3 region has the DNA TGTGCCAGCAGTTACCTAGCGGGGGGCGTAAGCTACGAGCAGTACTTC. Translating gives CASSYLAGGVSYEQYF.

This clone was detected ten times or more. The rearrangement joins TRBV2 to TRBJ1-5; 7 nucleotides match TRBD1. CDR3 length: 15 residues. The V gene end was trimmed by 7 bases and the J gene end by 4 bases; junction bases not matched to a gene: 10. In germline, CDR1 is SNHLY, CDR2 FYNNEI. In DNA form, the CDR3 reads TGTGCCAGCAACTTACAGGGGCAAGGGAATCAGCCCCAGCATTTT. This encodes CASNLQGQGNQPQHF.

The chain couples TRBV7-9 to TRBJ2-5; 13 positions agree with TRBD2. The V gene end was trimmed by 4 bases and the J gene end by 4 bases; junction bases not matched to a gene: 6. This CDR3 contains 16 residues. Germline CDR1 SEHNR, CDR2 FQNEAQ (reference sequence). Here the CDR3 reads CASSSTSGGALETQYF. The CDR3 bases are TGTGCCAGCAGCTCTACTAGCGGGGGGGCCCTAGAGACCCAGTACTTC.

The genes are TRBV5-1 and TRBJ2-7; no definite D call. CDR1 is SGHRS, CDR2 YFSETQ, per germline. V was trimmed by 0 bases and J by 2 bases, leaving 6 bases between them. This CDR3 has 13 residues. CDR3 nucleotides: TGCGCCAGCAGCTTGGACGGAACCTACGAGCAGTACTTC. This gives the protein CASSLDGTYEQYF.

The CDR3 loop is CASRRPGQNTGELFF. In nucleotides, the CDR3 is TGTGCCAGCAGGAGGCCGGGACAGAACACCGGGGAGCTGTTTTTT. J is TRBJ2-2 and V is TRBV28; maybe TRBD1 (6 bases). The CDR3 sequence is 15 residues long. V lost 6 bases and J 1 base, leaving 12 bases between the germline ends. The germline gives CDR1 MDHEN, CDR2 SYDVKM.

The V call is TRBV10-3, the J call TRBJ2-3; the D gene is possibly TRBD2 (7 bases). Trimming shortened V by 6 bases and J by 4 bases, and 14 bases separated the two germline ends. This CDR3 has 14 residues. CDR1 and CDR2 from the germline V gene are ENHRY and SYGVKD. The chain's CDR3 is CAIRGGDGADTQYF. Written as DNA, the CDR3 is TGTGCCATCAGAGGGGGGGATGGCGCAGATACGCAGTATTTT.

This clone was seen once. This chain links TRBV6-1 with TRBJ1-2; D remains ambiguous. The CDR3 totals 14 residues. From germline, CDR1 is MNHNS and CDR2 SASEGT. Trimming took 10 bases from V and 0 from J, leaving 15 bases between them. The CDR3 is CATTPQQSNYGYTF. The CDR3 DNA follows: TGTGCCACCACGCCACAACAGTCTAACTATGGCTACACCTTC.